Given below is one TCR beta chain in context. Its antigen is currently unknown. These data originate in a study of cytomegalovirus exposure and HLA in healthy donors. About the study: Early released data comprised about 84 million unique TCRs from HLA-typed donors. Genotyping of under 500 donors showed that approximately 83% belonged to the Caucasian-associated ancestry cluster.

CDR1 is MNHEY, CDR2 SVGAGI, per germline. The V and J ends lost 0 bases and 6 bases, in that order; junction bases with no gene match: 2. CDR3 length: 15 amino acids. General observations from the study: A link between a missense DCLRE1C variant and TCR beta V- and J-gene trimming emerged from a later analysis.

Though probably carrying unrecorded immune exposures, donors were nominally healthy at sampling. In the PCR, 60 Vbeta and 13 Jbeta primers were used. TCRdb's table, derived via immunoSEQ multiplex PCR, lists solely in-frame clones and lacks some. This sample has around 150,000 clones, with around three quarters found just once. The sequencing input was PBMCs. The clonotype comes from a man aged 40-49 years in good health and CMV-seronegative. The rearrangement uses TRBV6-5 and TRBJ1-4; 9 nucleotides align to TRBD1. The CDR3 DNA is TGTGCCAGCAGTTACTCCGGGACAGGGTATGAAAAACTGTTTTTT. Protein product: CASSYSGTGYEKLFF.